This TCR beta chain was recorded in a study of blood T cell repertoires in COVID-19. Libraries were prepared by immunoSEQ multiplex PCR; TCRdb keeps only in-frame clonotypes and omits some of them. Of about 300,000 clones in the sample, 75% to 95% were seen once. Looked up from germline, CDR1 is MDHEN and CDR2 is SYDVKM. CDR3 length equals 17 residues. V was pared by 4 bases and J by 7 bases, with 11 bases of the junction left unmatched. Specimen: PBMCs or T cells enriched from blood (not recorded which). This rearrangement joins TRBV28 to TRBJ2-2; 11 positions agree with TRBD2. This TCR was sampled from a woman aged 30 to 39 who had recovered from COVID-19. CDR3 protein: CASSSPTSGNGNGELFF. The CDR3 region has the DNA TGTGCCAGCAGTTCGCCGACTAGCGGGAATGGTAACGGGGAGCTGTTTTTT. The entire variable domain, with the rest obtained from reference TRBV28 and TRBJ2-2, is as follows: DVKVTQSSRYLVKRTGEKVFLECVQDMDHENMFWYRQDPGLGLRLIYFSYDVKMKEKGDIPEGYSVSREKKERFSLILESASTNQTSMYLCASSSPTSGNGNGELFFGEGSRLTVL.